These 23 T cell receptor beta chains share one sample of origin, sequenced in a study of control samples from healthy donors and cancer patients. Profiled with immunoSEQ multiplex PCR; TCRdb holds only in-frame clones, not every one. The repertoire has tens of thousands of clones, approximately 91% of them found once; the top ten carry 7.2%. Specimen: blood. The receptors shown here come from a man aged 45-60 years in good health.

This sequence joins TRBV5-4 and TRBJ2-2; D tentatively reads TRBD1 or TRBD2 (6 bases each). V was clipped by 6 bases and J by 2 bases, with 14 bases between them. Germline V gene sequence: CDR1 SGHNT, CDR2 YYREEE (reference sequence). This CDR3 is 15 amino acids long. For the CDR3, the DNA is TGTGCCAGCAAGGGGGGCGGGGTAAACACCGGGGAGCTGTTTTTT. Translating gives CASKGGGVNTGELFF.

The chain carries TRBV6-6 and TRBJ1-2; 7 nucleotides align to TRBD1. CDR3 length: 15 amino acids. Germline loops: CDR1 MNHNY, CDR2 SVGAGI (reference sequence). The ends lost 0 bases at V and 4 bases at J; junction bases unmatched: 5. The CDR3 loop reads CASSYSGRGLYGYTF. The DNA of the CDR3 is TGTGCCAGCAGTTACTCGGGAAGGGGGCTCTATGGCTACACCTTC.

The chain is built from TRBV3-1 (or the pseudogene TRBV3-2) and TRBJ1-6; no firm D call. Trimming took off 4 bases at V and 6 bases at J, with 7 bases between the two ends. The CDR3 is made up of 13 amino acids. Germline CDR1 LGHDT, CDR2 YNNKEL (reference sequence). The CDR3 DNA is TGTGCCAGCAGCCGCGGGAGTAATTCACCCCTCCACTTT. It translates to CASSRGSNSPLHF.

V is TRBV5-1 and J is TRBJ1-1, with D perhaps matching TRBD1 (5 bases). CDR3 size: 14 residues. Germline V gene data show CDR1 as SGHRS and CDR2 as YFSETQ. V gave up 3 bases and J gave up 2 bases, with 11 bases separating them. This chain's CDR3 is CASSSIQVNTEAFF. The CDR3, as DNA: TGCGCCAGCAGCTCGATACAGGTCAACACTGAAGCTTTCTTT.

J is TRBJ2-7 and V is TRBV6-5; 9 positions agree with TRBD1. Germline CDR1 is MNHEY and CDR2 is SVGAGI. V shed 6 bases, J shed 6 bases, and the junction held 9 bases outside the gene matches. CDR3 size: 14 residues. The CDR3 protein is CASRDPGQGSEQYF. The CDR3 DNA follows: TGTGCCAGCAGGGATCCGGGACAGGGAAGCGAGCAGTACTTC.

The gene calls are TRBV5-4 and TRBJ1-1; D is perhaps TRBD1 (5 bases). CDR1 SGHNT and CDR2 YYREEE come from the germline V gene (reference sequence). CDR3 size: 16 residues. The V end was cut by 0 bases, the J end by 1 base, with 13 bases between. The CDR3 protein is CASSLVGSGQNTEAFF. The CDR3 DNA reads as TGTGCCAGCAGCTTGGTGGGCTCAGGGCAGAACACTGAAGCTTTCTTT.

J is TRBJ2-1 and V is TRBV27; unclear D gene. The CDR3 runs to 13 residues. The V end lost 2 bases, the J end lost 6 bases, and 8 bases lay between the germline ends. CDR1 is MNHEY, CDR2 SMNVEV, per germline (reference sequence). The CDR3, as DNA: TGTGCCAGCAGTTTAAGTTCGAGCAATGAGCAGTTCTTC. Encoded protein: CASSLSSSNEQFF.

J is TRBJ1-4 and V is TRBV7-2; 9 nucleotides align to TRBD1. The CDR3 spans 15 residues. Germline-derived CDR1 and CDR2 are SGHTA and FQGNSA. Trimming took 5 bases from V and 8 from J; bases not matched to a gene: 9. In nucleotides, the CDR3 is TGTGCCAGCAGCGCTTACGGGACAGGGATAGAAAAACTGTTTTTT. Translating it yields CASSAYGTGIEKLFF.

The rearrangement uses TRBV5-5 and TRBJ1-2; possible D gene TRBD1, 5 bases. Trimming took off 4 bases at V and 7 bases at J, with 8 bases between the two ends. The CDR3 consists of 11 residues. Germline V gives CDR1 SGHKS, CDR2 YYEKEE (reference sequence). The CDR3 bases are TGTGCCAGCAGCGTAGGGGTTGGCTACACCTTC. It specifies CASSVGVGYTF.

The rearrangement uses TRBV5-1 and TRBJ2-1, with 16 positions matching TRBD2. The CDR3 runs 20 residues. Per germline, CDR1 SGHRS and CDR2 YFSETQ. Trimming cost V 0 bases and J 5 bases; bases outside gene matches: 11. The CDR3 region is CASSLAGGTSGGAPHNEQFF. The DNA for the CDR3 is TGCGCCAGCAGCTTGGCCGGTGGGACTAGCGGGGGGGCCCCCCACAATGAGCAGTTCTTC.

The CDR3 spells CASSLGQGREKLFF. The CDR3 coding sequence is TGTGCCAGCAGCCTGGGACAGGGTCGTGAAAAACTGTTTTTT. This chain uses TRBV5-8 with TRBJ1-4, with TRBD1 matching over 9 bases. CDR1 is SGHTS, CDR2 YDEGEE, per germline. This CDR3 spans 14 amino acids. After removal of 4 bases from V and 7 bases from J, the junction contained 5 bases not matched to a gene.

The rearrangement uses TRBV9 and TRBJ1-3; 7 positions agree with TRBD1. This CDR3 is built from 15 residues. Germline V lookup: CDR1 SGDLS, CDR2 YYNGEE. V lost 4 bases and J lost 0; bases outside the gene matches: 4. The CDR3 bases are TGTGCCAGCAGCTCCGGGACAGTCTCTGGAAACACCATATATTTT. Translated, it gives CASSSGTVSGNTIYF. Full variable domain (remainder filled in from reference TRBV9 and TRBJ1-3): DSGVTQTPKHLITATGQRVTLRCSPRSGDLSVYWYQQSLDQGLQFLIQYYNGEERAKGNILERFSAQQFPDLHSELNLSSLELGDSALYFCASSSGTVSGNTIYFGEGSWLTVV.

V is TRBV6-1 and J is TRBJ1-5; no reliable D call. The CDR3 extends over 13 amino acids. Per germline, CDR1 MNHNS and CDR2 SASEGT. V was clipped by 3 bases and J by 3 bases, with 6 bases between them. The CDR3 bases are TGTGCCAGCAGTGATGGATTCAATCAGCCCCAGCATTTT. It yields the protein CASSDGFNQPQHF.

The chain employs TRBV5-1 and TRBJ2-5; 11 bases fit TRBD2. This CDR3 region has 16 residues. Trimming took 4 bases from V and 1 from J; bases not matched to a gene: 6. Germline V lookup: CDR1 SGHRS, CDR2 YFSETQ. The CDR3 loop is CASSPRLAGSQETQYF. CDR3 DNA: TGCGCCAGCAGCCCGCGACTAGCGGGGTCCCAAGAGACCCAGTACTTC.

J is TRBJ1-1 and V is TRBV29-1; D is possibly TRBD1 (5 bases). Germline V gives CDR1 SQVTM, CDR2 ANQGSEA. This CDR3 region has 16 residues. Between the trimmed V and J ends, which lost 6 bases and 0 bases, there was a span of 20 bases. The CDR3 nucleotides are TGCAGCGTGTCGGGGACCCGGCTGCGGATGAACACTGAAGCTTTCTTT. This translates into CSVSGTRLRMNTEAFF. The complete variable domain, with remaining parts taken from reference TRBV29-1 and TRBJ1-1, reads SAVISQKPSRDICQRGTSLTIQCQVDSQVTMMFWYRQQPGQSLTLIATANQGSEATYESGFVIDKFPISRPNLTFSTLTVSNMSPEDSSIYLCSVSGTRLRMNTEAFFGQGTRLTVV.

This chain's CDR3 is CASRTDRGTEAFF. The CDR3 bases are TGTGCCAGCCGCACTGACAGGGGCACTGAAGCTTTCTTT. The chain recombines TRBV19 with TRBJ1-1; 8 bases are a match to TRBD1. CDR1 LNHDA and CDR2 SQIVND come from the germline V gene (reference sequence). This CDR3 is built from 13 residues. J was trimmed by 4 bases and V by 9 bases; bases with no gene match: 7.

This chain connects TRBV18 to TRBJ1-4; D is ambiguous. Germline V gives CDR1 KGHSH, CDR2 LQKENI. Trimming left V 2 bases short and J 0 bases short, with 4 bases between. The CDR3 extends over 14 amino acids. CDR3 sequence: CASSPTATNEKLFF. Written as DNA, the CDR3 is TGTGCCAGCTCACCAACCGCAACTAATGAAAAACTGTTTTTT.

The sample holds one count of this clone. This chain connects TRBV7-3 to TRBJ2-3; no clear D. Trimming took off 2 bases at V and 0 bases at J, with 9 bases between the two ends. The germline V gene encodes CDR1 SGHTA and CDR2 FQGTGA. This CDR3 is 15 amino acids long. CDR3 protein: CASSLGVTSTDTQYF. The DNA of the CDR3 is TGTGCCAGCAGCTTAGGGGTCACTAGCACAGATACGCAGTATTTT.

The chain has TRBV4-1 and TRBJ1-2; the D gene is possibly TRBD1 (6 bases). V was trimmed by 3 bases and J by 3 bases, leaving 11 bases between them. Germline-derived CDR1 and CDR2 are MGHRA and YSYEKL. The CDR3 totals 14 residues. The CDR3 spells CASSHPGTHYGYTF. The CDR3 nucleotides read TGCGCCAGCAGCCACCCCGGGACACACTATGGCTACACCTTC.

CDR3 sequence: CASGLVLRDLSSYNSPLHF. CDR3 in DNA: TGTGCTAGTGGTTTGGTACTCAGGGATCTATCCTCCTATAATTCACCCCTCCACTTT. This chain links TRBV12-5 with TRBJ1-6; possibly TRBD1 for D (5 bases). There are 19 residues in the CDR3. CDR1 and CDR2 (germline): LGHNT, FRNRAP. V dropped 0 bases and J dropped 0 bases, with 15 bases sitting between them.

This chain joins TRBV7-2 and TRBJ2-3; D is ambiguous. V was trimmed by 1 base and J by 5 bases, leaving 7 bases between them. The CDR3 covers 13 residues. The V gene's germline CDR1 is SGHTA and CDR2 FQGNSA. CDR3 coding DNA: TGTGCCAGCAGCTTAGAGTTGAGAGATACGCAGTATTTT. Translation: CASSLELRDTQYF.

This clone was counted a single time. The chain uses TRBV6-5 and TRBJ2-7; 7 bases are shared with TRBD1. Germline V gene lookup returns CDR1 MNHEY and CDR2 SVGAGI. The length of the CDR3 is 16 residues. After removal of 2 bases from V and 2 bases from J, the junction contained 9 bases not matched to a gene. The CDR3: CASSYEAGDRPYEQYF. DNA of the CDR3: TGTGCCAGCAGTTACGAGGCCGGGGACAGACCCTACGAGCAGTACTTC.

This clone was counted a few times. The chain joins TRBV7-9 to TRBJ1-2; a weak D match, TRBD1 (5 bases). CDR3 length: 13 amino acids. V lost 8 bases and J 7 bases, leaving 17 bases between the germline ends. Germline CDR1 reads SEHNR; CDR2 reads FQNEAQ (reference sequence). CDR3 DNA sequence: TGTGCCAGCGAAGGGACGGTGGGGGGTGGCTACACCTTC. This gives the protein CASEGTVGGGYTF. Together with reference TRBV7-9 and TRBJ1-2, the CDR3 gives the full variable domain: DTGVSQNPRHKITKRGQNVTFRCDPISEHNRLYWYRQTLGQGPEFLTYFQNEAQLEKSRLLSDRFSAERPKGSFSTLEIQRTEQGDSAMYLCASEGTVGGGYTFGSGTRLTVV.